The 29 T cell receptor beta chains reported below all come from one sample, sequenced in a study of regulatory T cells in long-lasting Graves disease. Building the TCR beta libraries relied on iRepertoire HTBI primers, and CDR3 regions underwent Arm-PCR. Each CDR3 protein is one row after TCRdb ran MiXCR on the multiplex PCR reads. The table has a few hundred thousand distinct CDR3 sequences, about 17% seen once. The sample's time point: newly diagnosed GD, antithyroid drugs for less than 3 months. The authors made the TCR library using RNA they extracted from PBMCs. The data were also submitted as part of a second study, on T cells in Graves' hyperthyroidism and ophthalmopathy.

The material sequenced was peripheral blood mononuclear cells (PBMCs), taken at new diagnosis, from a patient treated with antithyroid drugs. All receptors come from a woman between 18 and 29 years old with Graves disease.

This clonotype was seen many times. The V and J genes are TRBV5-8 and TRBJ1-1; 7 positions match TRBD1. Germline CDR1 and CDR2: SGHTS and YDEGEE. The CDR3 is 15 residues long. The ends lost 0 bases at V and 1 base at J; junction bases unmatched: 3. CDR3 in amino acids: CASSLGQGENTEAFF. The CDR3, as DNA: TGTGCCAGCAGCTTGGGACAGGGCGAGAACACTGAAGCTTTCTTT.

This clonotype was recorded many times. The chain has TRBV7-8 and TRBJ1-4; D gene uncertain. This CDR3 has 16 residues. The germline V gene has CDR1 SGHVS and CDR2 FQNEAQ. Trimming shortened V by 1 base and J by 3 bases, and 12 bases separated the two germline ends. CDR3 sequence: CASSLGFRGANEKLFF. The CDR3 region has the DNA TGTGCCAGCAGCTTAGGGTTCCGGGGAGCTAATGAAAAACTGTTTTTT.

With respect to this clonotype: A single base separates this from a much larger clone, so it may be a read error. The chain employs TRBV6-9 and TRBJ2-3, with 7 bases that match TRBD1. The CDR3 has 16 residues. Germline CDR1 reads MNHGY; CDR2 reads SVAAGI. The DNA for the CDR3 is TGCCCCAGCAGTGAGGGGGCAGGTCAAGGCGCAGATACGCAGTATTTT. Its translation: CPSSEGAGQGADTQYF.

In this sample, this clonotype turned up many times. The V and J genes are TRBV18 and TRBJ1-2; the match to TRBD1 covers 10 bases. CDR3 length: 16 amino acids. With V trimmed by 3 bases and J by 7 bases, 11 bases remained unmatched. The V gene's germline CDR1 is KGHSH and CDR2 LQKENI. In DNA, the CDR3 is TGTGCCAGCTCACCCAAAACCGGGACAGGGGAAGGTGGCTACACCTTC. The encoded protein is CASSPKTGTGEGGYTF.

This clonotype has more than one count but fewer than ten. The J gene is TRBJ1-4, the V gene TRBV5-1, with 7 bases lining up with TRBD1. The CDR3 is made up of 15 amino acids. V lost 3 bases to trimming and J lost 4 bases; unmatched junction nucleotides: 6. In germline, CDR1 is SGHRS, CDR2 YFSETQ. Written as DNA, the CDR3 is TGCGCCAGCAGCTGGAGGACAGGCGATAATGAAAAACTGTTTTTT. Protein product: CASSWRTGDNEKLFF.

This clonotype was counted at least ten times. In nucleotides, the CDR3 is TGCGCCAGCAGCTTGGAGACAGGGAACACTGAAGCTTTCTTT. Translating gives CASSLETGNTEAFF. The rearrangement links TRBV5-1 to TRBJ1-1; tentative D call: TRBD1 (6 bases). Trimming took off 0 bases at V and 1 base at J, with 7 bases between the two ends. CDR3 size: 14 residues. Germline CDR1 reads SGHRS; CDR2 reads YFSETQ.

This clonotype was seen ten or more times. The V call is TRBV7-2, the J call TRBJ1-2; D might be TRBD1 (6 bases). This CDR3 is 15 amino acids long. Germline V gene data show CDR1 as SGHTA and CDR2 as FQGNSA. V dropped 7 bases and J dropped 4 bases, with 19 bases sitting between them. The CDR3 region has the DNA TGTGCCAGCACCTTCCTAACAGGGTACCCCTATGGCTACACCTTC. This sequence encodes CASTFLTGYPYGYTF.

This clonotype was picked up many times. V and J are TRBV30 and TRBJ1-2, with D unresolved. The germline V gene has CDR1 GTSNPN and CDR2 SVGIG (reference sequence). The V end lost 5 bases, the J end lost 3 bases, and 13 bases lay between the germline ends. This CDR3 contains 13 residues. The CDR3 region is CAWGPGLDYGYTF. The DNA for the CDR3 is TGTGCCTGGGGACCCGGGTTAGACTATGGCTACACCTTC.

This clonotype was seen ten or more times. The chain uses TRBV29-1 and TRBJ1-2; no clear D gene. V lost 2 bases and J lost 0, with 1 base in between. The germline V gene has CDR1 SQVTM and CDR2 ANQGSEA. The CDR3 contains 11 residues. This CDR3 reads CSVETNYGYTF. The CDR3 DNA follows: TGCAGCGTTGAAACTAACTATGGCTACACCTTC.

This clonotype showed up many times. V gene TRBV11-2 combines with J gene TRBJ1-2; TRBD1 is a possible D gene (5 bases). This CDR3 spans 12 amino acids. V was trimmed by 4 bases and J by 8 bases, leaving 11 bases between them. Looked up from germline, CDR1 is SGHAT and CDR2 is FQNNGV. The CDR3 is CASSSGFRGYTF. The CDR3 DNA follows: TGTGCCAGCAGCTCAGGGTTTCGGGGCTACACCTTC.

The rearrangement joins TRBV13 to TRBJ2-3, with TRBD2 matching over 13 bases. The CDR3 sequence is 17 residues long. Trimming cost V 5 bases and J 0 bases; bases outside gene matches: 5. Germline V gene data show CDR1 as PRHDT and CDR2 as FYEKMQ (reference sequence). The CDR3 sequence is CASSPKGLAGSTDTQYF. The CDR3 DNA follows: TGTGCCAGCAGCCCCAAGGGACTAGCGGGAAGCACAGATACGCAGTATTTT.

This clonotype was seen ten or more times. J is TRBJ2-4 and V is TRBV5-1; D gene ambiguous. Trimming stripped 0 bases from V and 0 bases from J, with 4 bases between. The germline CDR1 and CDR2 sequences are SGHRS and YFSETQ. The CDR3 loop spans 14 amino acids. CDR3 loop: CASSLEPAKNIQYF. The CDR3 region has the DNA TGCGCCAGCAGCTTGGAGCCAGCCAAAAACATTCAGTACTTC.

V usage is TRBV20-1 and J usage is TRBJ1-5; TRBD1 matches 9 bases. Germline trimming cut 2 bases from V and 7 bases from J; bases unmatched to any gene: 6. The V gene's germline CDR1 is DFQATT and CDR2 SNEGSKA (reference sequence). This CDR3 comprises 14 residues. Written as DNA, the CDR3 is TGCAGTGCTAGACCCGACAGGGGGGGACAGCCCCAGCATTTT. Translating gives CSARPDRGGQPQHF.

This clonotype has at least ten counts. This rearrangement joins TRBV30 to TRBJ2-5, with 8 bases fitting TRBD1. This CDR3 contains 14 residues. CDR1 is GTSNPN, CDR2 SVGIG, per germline (reference sequence). V was clipped by 1 base and J by 5 bases; unmatched bases: 6. CDR3 sequence reads: CAWSEPGGRETQYF. CDR3 nucleotides: TGTGCCTGGAGTGAACCAGGGGGCCGGGAGACCCAGTACTTC.

The genes are TRBV10-3 and TRBJ2-7, with 7 positions matching TRBD1. V shed 6 bases and J 5 bases; nucleotides not matched to a gene: 10. The germline V gene has CDR1 ENHRY and CDR2 SYGVKD. The CDR3 covers 14 residues. CDR3 region: CAISTPRGSDEQYF. The CDR3 DNA reads as TGTGCCATCAGCACCCCCAGGGGGAGCGACGAGCAGTACTTC.

This clonotype was seen at least ten times. V usage is TRBV11-2 and J usage is TRBJ1-4, with D perhaps matching TRBD1 (5 bases). The CDR3 consists of 14 residues. The germline gives CDR1 SGHAT, CDR2 FQNNGV. Trimming stripped 8 bases from V and 7 bases from J, with 17 bases between. Written as DNA, the CDR3 is TGTGCCAGCGCAGGGCGGCGGTTGGGTGAAAAACTGTTTTTT. Encoded protein: CASAGRRLGEKLFF.

V is TRBV5-1 and J is TRBJ1-5; D call uncertain. The CDR3 consists of 15 residues. CDR1 SGHRS and CDR2 YFSETQ come from the germline V gene. Between the trimmed V and J ends, which lost 0 bases and 3 bases, there was a span of 10 bases. This CDR3 is CASSLEPLSNQPQHF. CDR3 in DNA: TGCGCCAGCAGCTTGGAACCGTTATCCAATCAGCCCCAGCATTTT. The full variable domain, with the rest looked up from reference TRBV5-1 and TRBJ1-5, is KAGVTQTPRYLIKTRGQQVTLSCSPISGHRSVSWYQQTPGQGLQFLFEYFSETQRNKGNFPGRFSGRQFSNSRSEMNVSTLELGDSALYLCASSLEPLSNQPQHFGDGTRLSIL.

Ten or more counts support this clonotype. The chain is built from TRBV12-3 or TRBV12-4 and TRBJ2-7, with 9 bases aligning to TRBD1. This CDR3 has 13 amino acids. V lost 8 bases, J lost 5 bases, and 7 bases stayed unmatched. CDR3 amino acids: CASERTGENEQYF. Here the CDR3 DNA reads TGTGCCAGCGAGAGGACAGGGGAGAACGAGCAGTACTTC.

In this sample, this clonotype turned up many times. This chain joins TRBV6-1 and TRBJ2-7; unclear D gene. Between the trimmed V and J ends, which lost 2 bases and 1 base, there was a span of 12 bases. Germline V CDR1 and CDR2: MNHNS, SASEGT. The CDR3 runs 15 residues. This chain's CDR3 is CASSEFQAASYEQYF. CDR3 DNA sequence: TGTGCCAGCAGTGAATTTCAGGCCGCTTCCTACGAGCAGTACTTC.

This clonotype was counted between two and nine times. The CDR3 reads CSVFGASYEQYF. CDR3 DNA: TGCAGCGTATTTGGGGCCTCCTACGAGCAGTACTTC. The chain joins TRBV29-1 to TRBJ2-7, with a tentative D call TRBD1 (5 bases). The CDR3 sequence is 12 residues long. V gave up 6 bases and J gave up 0 bases, with 9 bases separating them. The germline V gene encodes CDR1 SQVTM and CDR2 ANQGSEA.

This clonotype was recorded many times. The chain has TRBV18 and TRBJ2-7, with 7 bases matching TRBD1. The CDR3 sequence is 14 residues long. Germline trimming cut 3 bases from V and 2 bases from J; bases unmatched to any gene: 4. Germline values: CDR1 KGHSH, CDR2 LQKENI. The CDR3 DNA follows: TGTGCCAGCTCACCGACCGGGACAGCCTACGAGCAGTACTTC. It is translated as CASSPTGTAYEQYF.

This chain joins TRBV2 and TRBJ2-1; D not resolved. The CDR3 runs 11 residues. Per the germline V gene, CDR1 is SNHLY and CDR2 is FYNNEI. Trimming left V 6 bases short and J 8 bases short, with 8 bases between. CDR3 in amino acids: CASRVLDEQFF. The CDR3 nucleotides are TGTGCCAGCAGAGTATTGGATGAGCAGTTCTTC.

This clonotype was seen a handful of times. The chain uses TRBV29-1 and TRBJ1-2; 9 bases map to TRBD1. The germline gives CDR1 SQVTM, CDR2 ANQGSEA. The CDR3 is made up of 14 amino acids. Unmatched junction bases numbered 7, after V lost 4 bases and J lost 4 bases. The DNA for the CDR3 is TGCAGCGTTGCCGGGACAGGGACAACCTATGGCTACACCTTC. The encoded protein is CSVAGTGTTYGYTF.

V usage is TRBV9 and J usage is TRBJ2-2; 8 bases are a match to TRBD1. The CDR3 spans 16 residues. V was clipped by 4 bases and J by 6 bases; unmatched bases: 11. Germline V CDR1 and CDR2: SGDLS, YYNGEE. This CDR3 is CASSSPRTGTSGELFF. The CDR3 DNA reads TGTGCCAGCAGCAGCCCGCGGACAGGGACCTCCGGGGAGCTGTTTTTT.

This clonotype was found many times. The CDR3 reads CASSQGQGARQPQHF. The CDR3 DNA sequence: TGCGCCAGCAGCCAAGGCCAGGGGGCTCGGCAGCCCCAGCATTTT. The chain uses TRBV4-1 and TRBJ1-5; 8 nucleotides line up with TRBD1. The CDR3 is 15 residues long. Germline V lookup: CDR1 MGHRA, CDR2 YSYEKL. V trimming: 1 base; J trimming: 7 bases; junction bases outside the gene matches: 6.

Regarding this clonotype: A much larger clone differs from this one at a single base, so this may be a read error. The chain combines TRBV11-2 with TRBJ1-2; 7 nucleotides line up with TRBD1. The CDR3 covers 14 residues. The trim removed 7 bases at V and 7 bases at J, leaving 12 bases unmatched. CDR1 SGHAT and CDR2 FQNNGV come from the germline V gene. The CDR3 sequence: CASTPGTDPAGYTF. In nucleotides, the CDR3 is TGTGCCAGCACCCCAGGGACAGACCCAGCTGGCTACACCTTC.

The sample holds many counts of this clonotype. V and J are TRBV6-1 and TRBJ1-5; 9 bases line up with TRBD1. Losses at the gene ends were 8 bases for V and 7 bases for J; bases not matched to a gene: 6. Germline CDR1 is MNHNS and CDR2 is SASEGT. The length of the CDR3 is 13 residues. The CDR3 DNA is TGTGCCAGCTCCGGGACAGGGACCCAGCCCCAGCATTTT. Encoded protein: CASSGTGTQPQHF.

This clonotype was found a few times. J is TRBJ2-3 and V is TRBV7-2, with D unclear. Germline values: CDR1 SGHTA, CDR2 FQGNSA. V lost 1 base and J lost 4, with 9 bases in between. CDR3 length: 14 residues. The DNA of the CDR3 is TGTGCCAGCAGCTTAGTGGGATGGGCAGATACGCAGTATTTT. Translated: CASSLVGWADTQYF. Full variable domain (missing parts from reference TRBV7-2 and TRBJ2-3): GAGVSQSPSNKVTEKGKDVELRCDPISGHTALYWYRQSLGQGLEFLIYFQGNSAPDKSGLPSDRFSAERTGGSVSTLTIQRTQQEDSAVYLCASSLVGWADTQYFGPGTRLTVL.

This clonotype was detected many times. The chain is built from TRBV7-8 and TRBJ2-6; D possibly corresponds to TRBD1 (7 bases). The CDR3 totals 21 residues. V was trimmed by 5 bases and J by 4 bases, leaving 30 bases between them. The germline gives CDR1 SGHVS, CDR2 FQNEAQ. CDR3 amino acids: CASSPVRRGRLPTAGANVLTF. The CDR3 nucleotides read TGTGCCAGCAGCCCAGTGAGGAGGGGGCGCCTCCCCACGGCAGGGGCCAACGTCCTGACTTTC.